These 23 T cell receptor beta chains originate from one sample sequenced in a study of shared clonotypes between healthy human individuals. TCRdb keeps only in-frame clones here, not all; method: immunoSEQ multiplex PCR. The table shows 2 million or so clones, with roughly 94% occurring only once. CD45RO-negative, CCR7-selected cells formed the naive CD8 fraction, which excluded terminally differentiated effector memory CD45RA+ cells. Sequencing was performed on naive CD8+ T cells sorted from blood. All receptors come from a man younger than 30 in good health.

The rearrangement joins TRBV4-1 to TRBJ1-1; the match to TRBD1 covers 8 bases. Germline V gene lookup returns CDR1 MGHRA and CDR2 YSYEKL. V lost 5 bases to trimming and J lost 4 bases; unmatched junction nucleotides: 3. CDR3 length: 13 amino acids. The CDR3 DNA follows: TGCGCCAGCAGCAACACAGGGGGCACTGAAGCTTTCTTT. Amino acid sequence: CASSNTGGTEAFF.

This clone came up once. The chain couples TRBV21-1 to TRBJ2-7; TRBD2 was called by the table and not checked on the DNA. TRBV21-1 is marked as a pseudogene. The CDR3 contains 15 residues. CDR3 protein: CASSFSGGTPYEQYF. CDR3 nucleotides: TGTGCCAGCAGCTTTAGCGGGGGGACGCCCTACGAGCAGTACTTC.

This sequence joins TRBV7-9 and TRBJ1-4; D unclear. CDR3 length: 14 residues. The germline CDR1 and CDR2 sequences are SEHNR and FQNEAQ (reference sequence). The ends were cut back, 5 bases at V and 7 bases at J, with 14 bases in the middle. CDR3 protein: CASSPGVGVEKLFF. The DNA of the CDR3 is TGTGCCAGCAGCCCCGGGGTAGGAGTTGAAAAACTGTTTTTT.

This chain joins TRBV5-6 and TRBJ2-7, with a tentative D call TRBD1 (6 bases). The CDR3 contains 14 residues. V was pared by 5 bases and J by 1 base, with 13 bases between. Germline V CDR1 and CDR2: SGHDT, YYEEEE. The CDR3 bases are TGTGCCAGCAGGGCTCAGGGGACATCCTACGAGCAGTACTTC. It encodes CASRAQGTSYEQYF. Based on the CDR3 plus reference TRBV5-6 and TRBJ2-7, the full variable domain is DAGVTQSPTHLIKTRGQQVTLRCSPKSGHDTVSWYQQALGQGPQFIFQYYEEEERQRGNFPDRFSGHQFPNYSSELNVNALLLGDSALYLCASRAQGTSYEQYFGPGTRLTVT.

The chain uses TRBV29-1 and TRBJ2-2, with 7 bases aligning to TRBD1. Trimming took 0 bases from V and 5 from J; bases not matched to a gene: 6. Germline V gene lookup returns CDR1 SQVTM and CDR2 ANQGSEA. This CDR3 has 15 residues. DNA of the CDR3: TGCAGCGTTGAAGATCGGCAGGGGGTTACCGGGGAGCTGTTTTTT. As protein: CSVEDRQGVTGELFF.

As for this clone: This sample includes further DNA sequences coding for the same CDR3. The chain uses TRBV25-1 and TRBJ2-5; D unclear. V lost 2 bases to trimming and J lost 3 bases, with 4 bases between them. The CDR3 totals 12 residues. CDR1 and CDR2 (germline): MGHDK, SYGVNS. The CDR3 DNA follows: TGTGCCAGCAGTGAACTAGAAGAGACCCAGTACTTC. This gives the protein CASSELEETQYF.

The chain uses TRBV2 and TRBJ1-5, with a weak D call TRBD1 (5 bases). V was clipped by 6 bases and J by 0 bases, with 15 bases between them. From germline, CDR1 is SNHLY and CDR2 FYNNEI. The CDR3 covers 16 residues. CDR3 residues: CASSVAGHYSNQPQHF. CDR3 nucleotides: TGTGCCAGCAGCGTAGCAGGGCATTATAGCAATCAGCCCCAGCATTTT.

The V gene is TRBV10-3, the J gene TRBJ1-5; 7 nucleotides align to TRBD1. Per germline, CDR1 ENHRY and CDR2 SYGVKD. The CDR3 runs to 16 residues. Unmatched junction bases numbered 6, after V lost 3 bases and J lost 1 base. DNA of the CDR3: TGTGCCATCAGTGACCCAACAGGGGCCAGCAATCAGCCCCAGCATTTT. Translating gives CAISDPTGASNQPQHF.

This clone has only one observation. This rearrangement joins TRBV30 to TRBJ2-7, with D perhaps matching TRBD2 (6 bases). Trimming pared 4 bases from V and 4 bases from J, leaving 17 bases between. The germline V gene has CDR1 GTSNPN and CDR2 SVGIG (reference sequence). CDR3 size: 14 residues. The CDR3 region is CAWTPGGGIYEQYF. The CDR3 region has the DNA TGTGCCTGGACCCCCGGTGGAGGGATATACGAGCAGTACTTC.

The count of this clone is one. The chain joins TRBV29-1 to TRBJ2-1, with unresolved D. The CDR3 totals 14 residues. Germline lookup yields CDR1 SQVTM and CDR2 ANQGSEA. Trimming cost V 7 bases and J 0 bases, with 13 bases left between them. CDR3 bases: TGCAGCGCCGGCCTGGATAGCTCCTACAATGAGCAGTTCTTC. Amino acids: CSAGLDSSYNEQFF.

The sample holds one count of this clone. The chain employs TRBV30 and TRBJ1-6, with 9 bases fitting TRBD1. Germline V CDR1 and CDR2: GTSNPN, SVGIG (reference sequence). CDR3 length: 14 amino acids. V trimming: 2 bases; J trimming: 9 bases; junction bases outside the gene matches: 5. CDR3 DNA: TGTGCCTGGAGTCCTGGACAGGGGATTTCACCCCTCCACTTT. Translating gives CAWSPGQGISPLHF.

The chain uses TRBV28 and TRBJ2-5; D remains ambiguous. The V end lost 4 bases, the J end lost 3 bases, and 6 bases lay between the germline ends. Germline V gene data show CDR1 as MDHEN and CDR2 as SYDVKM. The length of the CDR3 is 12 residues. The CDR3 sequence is CASSSKEETQYF. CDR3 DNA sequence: TGTGCCAGCAGTTCCAAGGAAGAGACCCAGTACTTC.

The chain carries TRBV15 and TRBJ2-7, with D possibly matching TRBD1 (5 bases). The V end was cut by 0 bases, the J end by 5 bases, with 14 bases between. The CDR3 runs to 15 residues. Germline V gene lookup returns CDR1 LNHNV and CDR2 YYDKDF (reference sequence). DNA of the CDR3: TGTGCCACCAGCAGAGATCCAAGGGGATCTCACGAGCAGTACTTC. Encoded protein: CATSRDPRGSHEQYF.

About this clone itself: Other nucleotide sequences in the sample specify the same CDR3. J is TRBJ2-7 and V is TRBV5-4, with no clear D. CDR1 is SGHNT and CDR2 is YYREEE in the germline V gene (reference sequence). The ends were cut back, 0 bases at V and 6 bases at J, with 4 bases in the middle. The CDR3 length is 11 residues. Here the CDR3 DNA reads TGTGCCAGCAGCTTGGAAGGCGAGCAGTACTTC. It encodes CASSLEGEQYF.

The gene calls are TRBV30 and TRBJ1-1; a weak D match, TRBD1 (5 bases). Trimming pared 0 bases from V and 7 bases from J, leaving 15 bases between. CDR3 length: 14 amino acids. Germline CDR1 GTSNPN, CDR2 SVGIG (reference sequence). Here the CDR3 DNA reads TGTGCCTGGAGTGTCTTCTTTGGGGGTGGTGAAGCTTTCTTT. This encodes CAWSVFFGGGEAFF.

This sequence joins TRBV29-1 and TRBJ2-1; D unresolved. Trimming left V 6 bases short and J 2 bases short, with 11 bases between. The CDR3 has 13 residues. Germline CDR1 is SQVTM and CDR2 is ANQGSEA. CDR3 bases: TGCAGCGTAGTCCCGGTCCCCTACAATGAGCAGTTCTTC. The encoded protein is CSVVPVPYNEQFF.

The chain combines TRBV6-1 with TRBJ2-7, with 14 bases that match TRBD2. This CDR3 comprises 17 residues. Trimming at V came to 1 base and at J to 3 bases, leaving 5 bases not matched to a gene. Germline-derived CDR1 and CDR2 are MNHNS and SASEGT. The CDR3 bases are TGTGCCAGCAGTGAAGGGGGACTAGCGGGAGAGGTCTACGAGCAGTACTTC. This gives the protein CASSEGGLAGEVYEQYF.

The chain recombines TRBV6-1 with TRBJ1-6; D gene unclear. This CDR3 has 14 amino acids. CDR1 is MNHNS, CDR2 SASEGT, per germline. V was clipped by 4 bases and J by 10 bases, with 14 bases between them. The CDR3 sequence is CASSGRVENSPLHF. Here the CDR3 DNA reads TGTGCCAGCAGTGGAAGGGTGGAGAACTCACCCCTCCACTTT.

Here the CDR3 DNA reads TGTGCCAGCAGCCCCCTTGCGGGGACACCCATGGAAACAGATACGCAGTATTTT. This encodes CASSPLAGTPMETDTQYF. The V call is TRBV7-9, the J call TRBJ2-3; possibly TRBD1 or TRBD2 for D (6 bases each). Germline V gives CDR1 SEHNR, CDR2 FQNEAQ (reference sequence). The CDR3 has 18 amino acids. V was clipped by 5 bases and J by 3 bases, with 24 bases between them. The whole variable domain, remainder taken from reference TRBV7-9 and TRBJ2-3, is DTGVSQNPRHKITKRGQNVTFRCDPISEHNRLYWYRQTLGQGPEFLTYFQNEAQLEKSRLLSDRFSAERPKGSFSTLEIQRTEQGDSAMYLCASSPLAGTPMETDTQYFGPGTRLTVL.

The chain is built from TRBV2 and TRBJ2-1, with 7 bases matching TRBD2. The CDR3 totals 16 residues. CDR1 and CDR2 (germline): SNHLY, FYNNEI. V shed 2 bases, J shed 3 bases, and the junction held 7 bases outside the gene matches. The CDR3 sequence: CASSEWEGLVYNEQFF. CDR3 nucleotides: TGTGCCAGCAGTGAATGGGAGGGGCTTGTCTACAATGAGCAGTTCTTC.

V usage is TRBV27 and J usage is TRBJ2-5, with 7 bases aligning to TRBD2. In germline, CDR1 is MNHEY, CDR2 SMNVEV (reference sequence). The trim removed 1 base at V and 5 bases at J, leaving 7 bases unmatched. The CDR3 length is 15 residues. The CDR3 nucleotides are TGTGCCAGCAGTTTATTAGGCGGGAGAATGGAGACCCAGTACTTC. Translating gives CASSLLGGRMETQYF.

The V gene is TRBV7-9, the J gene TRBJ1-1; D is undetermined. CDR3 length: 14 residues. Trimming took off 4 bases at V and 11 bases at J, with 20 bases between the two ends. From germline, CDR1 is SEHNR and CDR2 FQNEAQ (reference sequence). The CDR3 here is CASSSKALVDSAFF. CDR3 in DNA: TGTGCCAGCAGCTCAAAGGCCCTTGTTGATTCGGCTTTCTTT.

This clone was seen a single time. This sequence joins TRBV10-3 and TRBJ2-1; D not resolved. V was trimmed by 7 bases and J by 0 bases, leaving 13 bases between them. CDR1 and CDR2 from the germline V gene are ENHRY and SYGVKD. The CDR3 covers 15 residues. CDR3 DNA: TGTGCCATCACCGAGACTGTCAGCTCCTACAATGAGCAGTTCTTC. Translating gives CAITETVSSYNEQFF.